The T cell receptor (beta chain) under discussion was sequenced for a study of cytomegalovirus exposure and HLA in healthy donors (dated by TCRdb to 2016 to 2017). A note on the overall study: According to an earlier analysis of a few hundred of the donors, roughly 180 million T cells yielded 117 million unique TCR beta sequences and 276 Gb of sequence data. An early release that covered roughly 600 HLA-typed donors contained approximately 320 gigabases of sequencing data and around 80 million unique TCR sequences. Along with the roughly 670-subject first cohort, a separate validation cohort of 120 different subjects was used. Rather than using new phenotypic data, the later analysis identified candidate immune exposures from TCR beta sequences and from how often those sequences occurred across donors. To predict cytomegalovirus infection status, the study combined high-throughput TCR immunosequencing, statistical association of individual TCRs with disease status, and machine learning. The study used immunosequencing to profile the T cell repertoires of 666 subjects and linked those repertoires to cytomegalovirus serostatus. A later genetic analysis took genome-wide SNP genotypes for about 65% of the 666 donors and used that subset as a discovery cohort. An earlier analysis of fewer than 750 of the donors used high-throughput TCR beta sequencing to judge whether each TCR beta V gene segment behaved as functional or pseudogenic. Among about 360 genotyped donors of the cohort, an average of about 240,000 unique TCR beta nucleotide sequences were sequenced per donor, roughly 18% of them non-productive. Donor age, sex, ethnicity and CMV serostatus were compiled alongside the repertoire data. Typing coverage varied by locus: roughly 629-630 donors for A, B, C, DRB1 and DQB1; 500 to 550 for DQA1; some 610 for DPA1; approximately 450 for DPB1. All discovery cohort repertoires had been generated on a single sequencing platform. HLA typing covered class I and class II loci at four-digit resolution. The study aimed to test whether signatures of past pathogen exposure could be identified by cataloging public T cell receptors. In a later analysis, previously published TCR beta repertoires from about 640 donors were re-analyzed and high-resolution HLA genotyping was added so that TCR occurrence patterns could be studied. Of the roughly 390 genotyped donors, 65% to 90% fell in the genetic ancestry cluster associated with self-reported Caucasian donors. Several DR-DQ haplotypes were treated as single units for association and clustering because of strong linkage in the cohort.

Beyond this particular receptor, the publication reports: The earlier analysis of about 600 of the donors excluded 15 to 20 rarely observed V segments, including chromosome 9 orphons, because counts were too low. Sequencing depth was assumed to be roughly uniform across donors in the presence/absence analyses, though that assumption may not hold. Three of the identified cytomegalovirus-associated TCR beta chains were confirmed in vitro to be specific for cytomegalovirus antigens. Linkage disequilibrium might explain the correlated functional status among segregating V segments, but an unknown experimental factor could not be ruled out. In a later genetic analysis, fewer N-insertions in productive TCRs were reported among donors in an Asian-associated ancestry cluster than the approximately 670-donor mean. According to a later analysis, TCR association rates differed among HLA loci, with DRB1 alleles showing the most associated TCRs and HLA-C alleles showing the fewest. For the cohort, immune exposure information was limited to CMV serostatus. An earlier analysis of around 500 of the donors showed that most TCR beta V segments appeared in productive rearrangements either about 87% or about 30% of the time, which broadly matched IMGT annotations. A further reported finding was that TCR beta sequences accurately predicted the HLA-A and HLA-B alleles for most subjects in the first cohort. According to the authors, the approach could potentially be generalized to other disease states and immunological phenotypes. Only TCR beta chains were sequenced in this cohort, and the absence of alpha or paired-chain data limited detectable features. A group of highly shared sequence variants was considered likely to be a technical artifact of the sequencing pipeline. Most TCR sequences were seen in very few donors, while some public TCRs were found in many individuals. Because the 87-base-pair reads could not distinguish some IMGT-functional V segments, including TRBV6-2 and TRBV6-3, those segments were excluded. HLA typing was unavailable for some donors at each locus, so association tests used only the typed subset. V-gene and J-gene trimming of TCR beta chains was associated with a missense DCLRE1C variant in a later genetic analysis, and the association was replicated in an independent cohort. In a later analysis, HLA-associated TCR beta chains showed more clonal expansion and lower generation probabilities than non-associated chains that were equally common. In the study, around 150 TCR beta chains were listed as associated with cytomegalovirus. Several of the top co-occurrence clusters appeared to be linked to parvovirus B19, influenza, CMV and Epstein-Barr virus, according to a later analysis. The classifier was reported to diagnose cytomegalovirus status with high specificity and sensitivity in both the original cohort and the validation cohort. A later analysis found that most CMV-associated TCR beta chains appeared HLA-restricted, with HLA associations seemingly driven largely by CMV exposure. Specific HLA alleles were associated with more than 15,000 TCR beta sequences at a false discovery rate of 0.05 in a later analysis. When HLA alleles, especially DR and DQ, strongly co-occurred, TCR associations were difficult to assign to individual alleles.

The receptor library was made with the immunoSEQ multiplex PCR assay. The multiplex PCR relied on a mix of 60 forward primers for TCR Vbeta segments and 13 reverse primers for TCR Jbeta segments. A multiplex PCR assay on genomic DNA amplified the CDR3 region of rearranged TCR beta genes. The Illumina HiSeq System was used to sequence the amplified TCR beta libraries as 87-base-pair reads. In the paper's pipeline: In a later analysis, 77 million or so unique TCR beta chains were counted across the 690 or so repertoires, and approximately 11 million of these chains were shared by at least two donors. Raw reads were error-corrected and collapsed into unique sequences with a nearest-neighbor algorithm that merged closely related sequences to remove PCR and sequencing errors. V, D and J gene segments were assigned by aligning CDR3 sequences to IMGT reference sequences. For a sequence to be retained, a match of at least six nucleotides was required to both a V gene segment and a J gene segment. A rearrangement counted as productive if the CDR3 had no stop codons and remained in frame with V and J, and every other rearrangement counted as non-productive. CDR3 was defined according to IMGT convention as the region running from the second conserved V-encoded cysteine to the conserved J-encoded phenylalanine. The earlier analysis of 587 of the donors excluded any sequence lacking an unambiguous match to a single V gene segment. An earlier analysis of some 610 of the donors called V segments functional above 56.7% productive rearrangements and segregating when the between-donor standard deviation exceeded 5%. A statistical classification framework was developed to diagnose cytomegalovirus status using the catalog of TCR beta chain sequences. In a later analysis, TCR nucleotide sequences were compared against IMGT/GENE-DB human TR gene sequences so that V and J genes could be assigned. In a later analysis, CDR3 sequences and most-parsimonious VDJ recombination scenarios were assigned using the TCRdist pipeline. In a later analysis, each TCR beta chain was defined by its CDR3 amino acid sequence together with its V-gene family, and reads lacking a unique V-gene family were excluded. In a later analysis, 450 to 600 highly shared, low-generation-probability nucleotide sequences were removed to address suspected cross-contamination and a sequencing artifact. A later analysis calculated a clonal expansion index for each public chain from normalized within-repertoire ranks of inferred template counts. In a later analysis, generation probabilities were computed using a VDJ recombination model fitted to out-of-frame rearrangements, and the results were checked against IGoR. In a later analysis, hypergeometric tests were used to score TCR-TCR, TCR-HLA and TCR-CMV co-occurrence, with a repertoire-size bias correction applied to TCR pairs. To estimate false discovery rates, a later analysis permuted the HLA or CMV assignments 20 times. A later analysis grouped co-occurring TCRs with DBSCAN, adding TCRdist sequence similarity when clustering within HLA-allele-positive subsets. For co-occurrence clustering, repertoires with fewer than 30,000 or more than 120,000 public chains were excluded, along with 4 to 6 repertoires with anomalous nucleotide sharing. Here the immuneACCESS table is served through TCRdb, limited to in-frame sequences with V and J called. Missing clones are a known gap in these copies; in checked studies unresolved V genes cover under half, and the rest lacks a known reason. The V and J calls and clone size come from that table; D and trimming were worked out from the DNA. The sample profile shows 150,000 or so clones; roughly 82% of them were found once. Approximately 6% of the sample rests with the top ten.

The cysteine opens and the phenylalanine closes a CDR3 of 15 amino acids. Here the CDR3 DNA is all that survives: 45 bases in frame from base 1. In the germline V gene, CDR1 corresponds to MDHEN and CDR2 to SYDVKM. Deletion took 6 bases off V and 0 bases off J, with a span of 15 bases between the germline ends. Turning to this clone: The antigen this receptor binds is unknown. No clone much larger than this one lies a single base away; base qualities are absent.

In total, about 650 healthy bone marrow donors made up the cohort. At the time of sampling, every cohort member was nominally healthy, though immune exposures that went unrecorded were likely present. The donor tested CMV seropositive, placing the donor among the 290 or so seropositive members of the cohort. Every donor gave a peripheral blood sample, and the peripheral blood mononuclear cells from that sample were used for TCR beta sequencing. The Qiagen DNeasy Blood Extraction Kit was used to extract genomic DNA from the blood cell samples. This chain is built from TRBV28 and TRBJ2-7; TRBD1 is a weak D gene call, 6 bases matching. The sequenced sample consisted of PBMCs. This clonotype originated in a man aged 25 to 40 in good health and CMV-seropositive. The nucleotide sequence reads as follows: TGTGCCAGCAGACCCCTGGACAGTCCCTCCTACGAGCAGTACTTC. It codes for CASRPLDSPSYEQYF.